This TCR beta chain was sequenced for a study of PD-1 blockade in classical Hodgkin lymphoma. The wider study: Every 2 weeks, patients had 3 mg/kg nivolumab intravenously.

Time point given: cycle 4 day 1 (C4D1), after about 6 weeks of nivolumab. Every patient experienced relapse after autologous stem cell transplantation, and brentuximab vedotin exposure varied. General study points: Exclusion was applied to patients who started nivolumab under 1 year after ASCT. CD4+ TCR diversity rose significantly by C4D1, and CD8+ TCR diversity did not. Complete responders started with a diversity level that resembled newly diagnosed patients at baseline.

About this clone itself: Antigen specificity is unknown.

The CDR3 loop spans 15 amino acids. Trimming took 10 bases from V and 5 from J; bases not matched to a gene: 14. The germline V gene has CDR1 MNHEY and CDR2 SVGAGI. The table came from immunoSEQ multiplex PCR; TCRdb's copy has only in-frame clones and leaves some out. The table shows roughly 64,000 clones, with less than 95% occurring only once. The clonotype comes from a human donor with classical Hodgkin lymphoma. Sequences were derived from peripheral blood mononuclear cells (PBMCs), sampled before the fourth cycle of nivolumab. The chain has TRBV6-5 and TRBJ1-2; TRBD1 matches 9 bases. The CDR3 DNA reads TGTGCCACCCTTGAGAGGGGGACAGGGATTTATGGCTACACCTTC. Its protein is CATLERGTGIYGYTF.